This TCR beta chain stems from a study of PD-1 blockade in classical Hodgkin lymphoma. The study's findings and limits: The study found complete responders had baseline diversity similar to newly diagnosed patients. Underlying causes for the observed repertoire differences were not defined, possibly disease activity or prior therapy.

The method was immunoSEQ multiplex PCR; TCRdb's version includes in-frame clones alone and lacks a portion of them. Seen here are 40,000 to 60,000 clones, 73% observed once, and the top ten hold approximately 16%. Concerning this clone: Its cognate antigen is unknown.

Relapse after autologous stem cell transplantation occurred in every patient, and brentuximab vedotin exposure varied. Best response was recorded as complete response, partial response or progressive disease. The CDR3 runs to 13 residues. Trimming cost V 1 base and J 7 bases, with 9 bases left between them. Looked up from germline, CDR1 is SEHNR and CDR2 is FQNEAQ (reference sequence). The chain carries TRBV7-9 and TRBJ2-3; D is ambiguous. The source material was peripheral blood mononuclear cells (PBMCs), sampled before the second cycle of nivolumab. The receptor's source is a human donor with classical Hodgkin lymphoma. Written as DNA, the CDR3 is TGTGCCAGCAGCTTAGTAGCCTCATATACGCAGTATTTT. Protein product: CASSLVASYTQYF. Together with reference TRBV7-9 and TRBJ2-3, the CDR3 gives the full variable domain: DTGVSQNPRHKITKRGQNVTFRCDPISEHNRLYWYRQTLGQGPEFLTYFQNEAQLEKSRLLSDRFSAERPKGSFSTLEIQRTEQGDSAMYLCASSLVASYTQYFGPGTRLTVL.